This T cell receptor (beta chain) came from a study of response to subunit inactivated influenza vaccine. Study-wide points: Every seasonal influenza vaccination brings in few new T cells, the authors suggested.

From the RT-PCR reads, TCRdb called clonotypes with MiXCR, one entry per CDR3 protein. The top ten hold roughly 12% of the sample, which has hundreds of thousands of distinct CDR3 sequences, 15% to 18% seen once. Ten or more counts support this clonotype. Its antigen is not known. Germline V gives CDR1 MNHNS, CDR2 SASEGT. The CDR3 is made up of 15 amino acids. The V gene lost 6 bases and the J gene lost 0 bases, with 15 bases spanning the gap. The gene calls are TRBV6-1 and TRBJ2-7; TRBD2 might be the D (5 bases). Sequencing was performed on PBMCs from blood, taken 11 to 12 days after vaccination. This clonotype was obtained from a man aged 45-60 years who received an inactivated influenza vaccine. Here the CDR3 DNA reads TGTGCCAGCAGCCTGGACTGGAGGAGCTCCTACGAGCAGTACTTC. This encodes CASSLDWRSSYEQYF.